The entry below describes one T cell receptor (beta chain). The data derive from a study of shared clonotypes between healthy human individuals. The V and J ends lost 10 bases and 2 bases respectively, with 15 bases between them. From germline, CDR1 is MNHEY and CDR2 SMNVEV (reference sequence). CDR3 length: 13 amino acids. Profiled with immunoSEQ multiplex PCR; TCRdb holds only in-frame clones, not every one. The table records about 590,000 clones, nearly 97% of them present only once. The naive CD8 subset, CD45RO-negative cells positively selected for CCR7, excluded terminally differentiated effector memory CD45RA+ cells.

Source material: naive CD8+ T cells sorted from blood. The V and J genes are TRBV27 and TRBJ2-7; D remains unclear. This TCR was sampled from a woman in her 30s in good health. The CDR3 spells CATAVGATYEQYF. DNA of the CDR3: TGTGCCACAGCAGTTGGAGCGACCTACGAGCAGTACTTC.